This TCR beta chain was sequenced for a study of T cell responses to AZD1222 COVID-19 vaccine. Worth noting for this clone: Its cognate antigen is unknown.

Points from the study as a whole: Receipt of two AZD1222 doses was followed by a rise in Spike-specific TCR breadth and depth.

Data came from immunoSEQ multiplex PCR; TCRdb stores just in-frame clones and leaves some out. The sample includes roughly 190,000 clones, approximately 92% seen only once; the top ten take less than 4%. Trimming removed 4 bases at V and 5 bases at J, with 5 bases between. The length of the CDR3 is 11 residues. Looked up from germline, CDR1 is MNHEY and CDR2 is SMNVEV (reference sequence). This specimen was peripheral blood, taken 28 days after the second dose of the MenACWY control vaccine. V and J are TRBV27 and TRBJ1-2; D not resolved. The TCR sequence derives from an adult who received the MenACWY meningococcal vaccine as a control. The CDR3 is CASSSGYGYTF. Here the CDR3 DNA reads TGTGCCAGCAGTTCTGGATATGGCTACACCTTC.